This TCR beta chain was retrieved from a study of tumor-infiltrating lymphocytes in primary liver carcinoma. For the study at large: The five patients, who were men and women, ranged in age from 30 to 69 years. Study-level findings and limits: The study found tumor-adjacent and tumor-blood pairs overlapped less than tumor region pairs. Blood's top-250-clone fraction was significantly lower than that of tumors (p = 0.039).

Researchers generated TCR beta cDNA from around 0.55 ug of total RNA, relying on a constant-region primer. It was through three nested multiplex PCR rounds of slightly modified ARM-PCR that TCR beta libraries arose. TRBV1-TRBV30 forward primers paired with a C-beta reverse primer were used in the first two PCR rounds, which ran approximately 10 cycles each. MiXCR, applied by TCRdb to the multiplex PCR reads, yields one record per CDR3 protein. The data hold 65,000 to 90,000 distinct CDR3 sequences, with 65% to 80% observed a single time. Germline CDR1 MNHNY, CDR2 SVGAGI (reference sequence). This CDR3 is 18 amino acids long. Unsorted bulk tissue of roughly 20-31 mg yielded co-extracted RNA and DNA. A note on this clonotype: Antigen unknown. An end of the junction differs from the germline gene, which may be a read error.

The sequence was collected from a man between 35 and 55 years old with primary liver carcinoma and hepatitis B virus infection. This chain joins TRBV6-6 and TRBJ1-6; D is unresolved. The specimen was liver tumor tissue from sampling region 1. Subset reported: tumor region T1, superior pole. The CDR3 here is CASSYFLRAPRWNSPLNF. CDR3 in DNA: TGTGCCAGCAGTTACTTTCTCCGGGCCCCGAGGTGGAATTCACCCCTAAACTTT.